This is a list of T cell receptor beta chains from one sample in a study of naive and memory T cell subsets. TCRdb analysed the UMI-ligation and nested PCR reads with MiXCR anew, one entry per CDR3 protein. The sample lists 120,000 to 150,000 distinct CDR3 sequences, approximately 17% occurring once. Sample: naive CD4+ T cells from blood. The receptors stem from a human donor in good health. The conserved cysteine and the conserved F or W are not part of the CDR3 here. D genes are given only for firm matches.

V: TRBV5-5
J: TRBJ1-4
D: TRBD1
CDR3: ASSSRNRGTSNEKLF

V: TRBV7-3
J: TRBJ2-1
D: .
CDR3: ASSRSSEERRF

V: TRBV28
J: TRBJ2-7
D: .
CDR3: ASSRKTRPINYEQY

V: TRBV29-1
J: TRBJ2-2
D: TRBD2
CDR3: SVPKAGLAPGELF

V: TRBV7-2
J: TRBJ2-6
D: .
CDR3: ASSPAWGAGANVLT

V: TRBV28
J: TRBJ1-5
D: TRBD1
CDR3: ASSNGQGNQPQH

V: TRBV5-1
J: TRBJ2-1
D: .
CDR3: ASRTDSYNEQF

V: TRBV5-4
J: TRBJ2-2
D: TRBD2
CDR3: ASSRGSDTGELF

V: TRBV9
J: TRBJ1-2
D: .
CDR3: ASSVVEGGGGYT

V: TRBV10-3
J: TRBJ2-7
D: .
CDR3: AISRPTDTYEQY

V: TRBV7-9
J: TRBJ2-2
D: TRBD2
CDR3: ASSNSGANTGELF

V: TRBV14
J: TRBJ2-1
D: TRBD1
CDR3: ASSQERGTAYNEQF

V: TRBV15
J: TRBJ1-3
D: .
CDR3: ATGFGGYSGNTIY

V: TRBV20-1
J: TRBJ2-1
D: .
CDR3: SAQASTSSNYNEQF

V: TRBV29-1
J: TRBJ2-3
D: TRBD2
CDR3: SVSGGGSTDTQY

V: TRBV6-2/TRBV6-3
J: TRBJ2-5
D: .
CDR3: ASRTERRMGETQY

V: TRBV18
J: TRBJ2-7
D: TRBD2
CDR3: ASSPMGLAKSEQY

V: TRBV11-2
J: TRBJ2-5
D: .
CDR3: ASSPLPLRGEMAETQY

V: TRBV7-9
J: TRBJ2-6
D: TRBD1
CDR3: ASSDPPWTGFSGANVLT

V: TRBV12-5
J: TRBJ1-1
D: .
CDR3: ASGPNGGAF

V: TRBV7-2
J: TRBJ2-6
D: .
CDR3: ASSLSTSSGANVLT

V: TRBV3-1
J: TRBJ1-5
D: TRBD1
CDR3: ASSSGQINQPQH

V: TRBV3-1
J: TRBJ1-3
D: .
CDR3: ASSQAMGNTIY

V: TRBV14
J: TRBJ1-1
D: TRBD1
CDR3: ASSQRRNRGPLSTEAF

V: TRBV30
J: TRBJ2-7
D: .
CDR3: AWSRAIYEQY

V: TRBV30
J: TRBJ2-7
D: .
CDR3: AWSPGGTHSYEQY

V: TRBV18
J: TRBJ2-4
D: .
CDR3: ASSPVEGGAKNIQY

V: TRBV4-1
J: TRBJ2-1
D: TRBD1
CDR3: ASSRSGGKDRGNEQF

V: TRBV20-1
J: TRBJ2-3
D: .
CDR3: SARDRRGSDTQY

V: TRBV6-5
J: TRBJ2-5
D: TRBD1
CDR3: ASSYSRDRAQETQY

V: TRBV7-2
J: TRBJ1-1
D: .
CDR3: ASSRDFNEAF

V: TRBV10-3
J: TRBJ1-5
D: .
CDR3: AISESGGKKFGNQPQH

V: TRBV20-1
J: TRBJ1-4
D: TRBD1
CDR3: SARGQAIEKLF

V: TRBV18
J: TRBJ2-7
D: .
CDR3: ASSEGRQSYEQY

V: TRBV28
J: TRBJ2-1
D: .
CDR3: ASSLIGGYNEQF

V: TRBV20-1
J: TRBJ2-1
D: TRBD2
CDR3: SATKRTSGRPSYNEQF